This T cell receptor (beta chain) was retrieved from a study of T cells of healthy individuals. The CDR3 is made up of 16 amino acids. With V trimmed by 0 bases and J by 1 base, 5 bases remained unmatched. Germline lookup yields CDR1 DFQATT and CDR2 SNEGSKA (reference sequence). Via MiXCR, TCRdb re-called the 5' RACE reads, giving one row per CDR3 protein. The sample carries about 96,000 distinct CDR3 sequences, 15% to 20% recorded once. The chain carries TRBV20-1 and TRBJ1-5; 8 bases line up with TRBD1. This clonotype was obtained from a human donor in good health. The CDR3 reads CSARDPRGLSNQPQHF. The CDR3 DNA reads as TGCAGTGCTAGAGATCCCAGGGGGCTAAGCAATCAGCCCCAGCATTTT.